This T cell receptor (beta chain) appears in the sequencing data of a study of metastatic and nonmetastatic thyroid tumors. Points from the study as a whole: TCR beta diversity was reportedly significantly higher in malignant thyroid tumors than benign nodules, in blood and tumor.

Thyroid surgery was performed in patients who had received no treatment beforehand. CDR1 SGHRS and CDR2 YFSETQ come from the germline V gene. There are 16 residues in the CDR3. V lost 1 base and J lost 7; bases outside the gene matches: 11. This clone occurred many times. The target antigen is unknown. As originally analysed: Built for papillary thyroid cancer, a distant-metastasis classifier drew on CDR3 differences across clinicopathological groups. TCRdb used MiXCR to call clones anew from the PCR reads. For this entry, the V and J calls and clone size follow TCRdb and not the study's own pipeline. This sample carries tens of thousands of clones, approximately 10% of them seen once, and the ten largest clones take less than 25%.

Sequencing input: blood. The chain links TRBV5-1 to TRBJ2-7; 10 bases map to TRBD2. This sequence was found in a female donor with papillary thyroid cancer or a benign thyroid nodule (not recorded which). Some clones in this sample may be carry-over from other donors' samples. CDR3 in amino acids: CASSLLPSGSASEQYF. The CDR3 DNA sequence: TGCGCCAGCAGCTTGCTCCCTAGCGGGAGTGCCTCAGAGCAGTACTTC.